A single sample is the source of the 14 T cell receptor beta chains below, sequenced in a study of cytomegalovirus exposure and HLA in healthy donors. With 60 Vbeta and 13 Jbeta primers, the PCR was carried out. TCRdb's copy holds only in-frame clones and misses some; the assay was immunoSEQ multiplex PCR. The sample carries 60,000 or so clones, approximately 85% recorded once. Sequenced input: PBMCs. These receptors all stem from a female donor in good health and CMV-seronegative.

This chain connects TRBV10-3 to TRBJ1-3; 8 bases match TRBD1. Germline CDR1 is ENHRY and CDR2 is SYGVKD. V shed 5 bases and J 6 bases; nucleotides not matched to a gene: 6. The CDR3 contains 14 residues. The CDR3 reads CAISQGARKNTIYF. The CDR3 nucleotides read TGTGCCATCAGTCAGGGGGCGAGGAAAAACACCATATATTTT.

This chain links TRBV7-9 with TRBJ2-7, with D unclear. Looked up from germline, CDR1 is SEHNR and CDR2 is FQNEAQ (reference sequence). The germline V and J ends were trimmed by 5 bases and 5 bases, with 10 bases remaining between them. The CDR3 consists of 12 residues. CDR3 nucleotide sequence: TGTGCCAGCAGCCCAAGTGCGGACGAGCAGTACTTC. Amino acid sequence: CASSPSADEQYF.

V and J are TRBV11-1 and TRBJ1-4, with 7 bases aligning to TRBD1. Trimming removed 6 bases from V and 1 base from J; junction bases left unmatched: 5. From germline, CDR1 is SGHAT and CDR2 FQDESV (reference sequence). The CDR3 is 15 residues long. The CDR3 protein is CASRKNRGTNEKLFF. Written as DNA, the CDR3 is TGTGCCAGCAGGAAAAACAGGGGAACTAATGAAAAACTGTTTTTT.

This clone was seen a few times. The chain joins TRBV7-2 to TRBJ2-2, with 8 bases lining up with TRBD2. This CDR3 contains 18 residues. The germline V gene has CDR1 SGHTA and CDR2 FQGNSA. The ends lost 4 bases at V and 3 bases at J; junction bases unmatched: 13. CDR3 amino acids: CASSSRRGDGIDTGELFF. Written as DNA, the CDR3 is TGTGCCAGCAGCTCACGGCGGGGGGACGGGATTGACACCGGGGAGCTGTTTTTT.

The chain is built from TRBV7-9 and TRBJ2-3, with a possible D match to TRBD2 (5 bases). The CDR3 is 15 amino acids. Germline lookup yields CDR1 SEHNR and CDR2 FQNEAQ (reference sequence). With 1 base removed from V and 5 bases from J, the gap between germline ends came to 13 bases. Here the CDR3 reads CASSLEGSSRDTQYF. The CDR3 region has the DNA TGTGCCAGCAGCTTAGAAGGGTCTAGCCGAGATACGCAGTATTTT.

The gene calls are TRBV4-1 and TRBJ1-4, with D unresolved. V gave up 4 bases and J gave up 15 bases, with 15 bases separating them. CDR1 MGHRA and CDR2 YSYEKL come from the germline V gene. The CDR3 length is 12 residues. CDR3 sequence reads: CASSLPGRLLFF. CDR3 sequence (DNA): TGCGCCAGCAGCCTCCCGGGAAGGCTATTGTTTTTT.

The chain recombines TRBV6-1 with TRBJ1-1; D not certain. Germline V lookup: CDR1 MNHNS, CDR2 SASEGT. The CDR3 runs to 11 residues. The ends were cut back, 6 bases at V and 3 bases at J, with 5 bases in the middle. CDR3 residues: CASRADTEAFF. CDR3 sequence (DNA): TGTGCCAGCAGGGCGGACACTGAAGCTTTCTTT.

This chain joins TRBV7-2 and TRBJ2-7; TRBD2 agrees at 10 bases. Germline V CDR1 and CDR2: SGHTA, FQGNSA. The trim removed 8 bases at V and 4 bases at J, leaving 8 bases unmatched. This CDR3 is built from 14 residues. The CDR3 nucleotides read TGTGCCAGCTCCCGGGGGACTAGCGCGTACGAGCAGTACTTC. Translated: CASSRGTSAYEQYF.

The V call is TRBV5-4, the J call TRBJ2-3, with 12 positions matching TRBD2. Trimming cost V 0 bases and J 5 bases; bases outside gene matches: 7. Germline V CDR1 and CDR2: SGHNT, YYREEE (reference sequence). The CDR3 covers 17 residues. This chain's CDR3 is CASSLGASGGAGDTQYF. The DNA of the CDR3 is TGTGCCAGCAGCTTGGGTGCTAGCGGGGGGGCAGGAGATACGCAGTATTTT.

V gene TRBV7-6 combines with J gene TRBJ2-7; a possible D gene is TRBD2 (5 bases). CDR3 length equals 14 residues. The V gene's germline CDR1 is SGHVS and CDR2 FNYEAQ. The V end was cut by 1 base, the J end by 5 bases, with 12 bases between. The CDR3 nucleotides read TGTGCCAGCAGCTTAGTGGGAGAATGGGACGAGCAGTACTTC. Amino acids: CASSLVGEWDEQYF. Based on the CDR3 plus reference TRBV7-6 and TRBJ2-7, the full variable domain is GAGVSQSPRYKVTKRGQDVALRCDPISGHVSLYWYRQALGQGPEFLTYFNYEAQQDKSGLPNDRFSAERPEGSISTLTIQRTEQRDSAMYRCASSLVGEWDEQYFGPGTRLTVT.

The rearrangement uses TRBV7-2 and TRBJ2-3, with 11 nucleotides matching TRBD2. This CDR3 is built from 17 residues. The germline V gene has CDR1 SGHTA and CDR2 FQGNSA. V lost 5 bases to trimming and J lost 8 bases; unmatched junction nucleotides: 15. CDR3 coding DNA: TGTGCCAGCAGCACAGGCACTAGCGGGGGCCGACGTGGTACGCAGTATTTT. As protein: CASSTGTSGGRRGTQYF.

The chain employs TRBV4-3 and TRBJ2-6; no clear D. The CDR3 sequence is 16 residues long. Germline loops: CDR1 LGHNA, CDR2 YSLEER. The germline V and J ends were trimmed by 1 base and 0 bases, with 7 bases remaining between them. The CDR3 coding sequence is TGCGCCAGCAGCCAAGGCAGGTACTCTGGGGCCAACGTCCTGACTTTC. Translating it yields CASSQGRYSGANVLTF.

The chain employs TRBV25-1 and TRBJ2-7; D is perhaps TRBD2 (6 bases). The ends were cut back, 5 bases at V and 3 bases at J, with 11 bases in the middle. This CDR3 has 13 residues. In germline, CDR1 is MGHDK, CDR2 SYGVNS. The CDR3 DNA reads TGTGCCAGCAGTTCGGAGGGGAGCTACGAGCAGTACTTC. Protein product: CASSSEGSYEQYF.

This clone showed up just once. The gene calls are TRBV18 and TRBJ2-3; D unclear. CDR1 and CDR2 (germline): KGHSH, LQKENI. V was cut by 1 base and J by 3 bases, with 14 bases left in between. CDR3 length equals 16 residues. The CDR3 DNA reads TGTGCCAGCTCACCACTTAACTCCCGAGATACAGATACGCAGTATTTT. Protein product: CASSPLNSRDTDTQYF. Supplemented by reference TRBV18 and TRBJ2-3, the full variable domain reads NAGVMQNPRHLVRRRGQEARLRCSPMKGHSHVYWYRQLPEEGLKFMVYLQKENIIDESGMPKERFSAEFPKEGPSILRIQQVVRGDSAAYFCASSPLNSRDTDTQYFGPGTRLTVL.